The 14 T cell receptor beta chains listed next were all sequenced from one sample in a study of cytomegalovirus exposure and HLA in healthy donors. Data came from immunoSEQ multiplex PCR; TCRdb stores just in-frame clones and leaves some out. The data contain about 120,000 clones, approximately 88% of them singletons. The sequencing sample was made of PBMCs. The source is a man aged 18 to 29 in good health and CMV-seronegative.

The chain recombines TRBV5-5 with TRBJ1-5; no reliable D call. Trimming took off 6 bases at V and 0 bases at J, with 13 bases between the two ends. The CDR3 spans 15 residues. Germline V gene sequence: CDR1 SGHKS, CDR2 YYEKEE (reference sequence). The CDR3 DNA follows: TGTGCCAGCAACCCCAGCGGGAATAGCAATCAGCCCCAGCATTTT. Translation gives CASNPSGNSNQPQHF.

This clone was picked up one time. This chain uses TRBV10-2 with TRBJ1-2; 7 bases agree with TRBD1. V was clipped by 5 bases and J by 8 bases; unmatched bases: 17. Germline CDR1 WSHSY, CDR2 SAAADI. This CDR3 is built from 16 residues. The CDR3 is CASSQSPGQSPGGYTF. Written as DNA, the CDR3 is TGCGCCAGCAGTCAAAGCCCGGGACAGAGCCCTGGCGGCTACACCTTC.

CDR3: CASSSSLNEQFF. Here the CDR3 DNA reads TGTGCCAGTTCCTCTAGTCTGAATGAGCAGTTCTTC. The J gene is TRBJ2-1, the V gene TRBV6-1; D is uncertain. Trimming removed 9 bases at V and 7 bases at J, with 13 bases between. CDR3 length equals 12 residues. Germline V gene lookup returns CDR1 MNHNS and CDR2 SASEGT.

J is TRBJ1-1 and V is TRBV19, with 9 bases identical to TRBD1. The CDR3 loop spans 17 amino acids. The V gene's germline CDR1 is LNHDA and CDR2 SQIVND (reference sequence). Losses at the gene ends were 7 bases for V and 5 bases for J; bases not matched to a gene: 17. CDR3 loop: CASNLGTGKSLRTEAFF. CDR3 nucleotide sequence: TGTGCCAGTAATCTCGGGACAGGGAAATCTTTGAGAACTGAAGCTTTCTTT.

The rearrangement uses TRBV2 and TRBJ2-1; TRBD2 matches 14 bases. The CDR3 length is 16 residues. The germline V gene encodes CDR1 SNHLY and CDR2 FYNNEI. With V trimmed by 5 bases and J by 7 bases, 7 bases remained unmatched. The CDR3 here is CASSSRLAGGLNEQFF. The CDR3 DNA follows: TGTGCCAGCAGTAGTCGACTAGCGGGAGGGCTTAATGAGCAGTTCTTC.

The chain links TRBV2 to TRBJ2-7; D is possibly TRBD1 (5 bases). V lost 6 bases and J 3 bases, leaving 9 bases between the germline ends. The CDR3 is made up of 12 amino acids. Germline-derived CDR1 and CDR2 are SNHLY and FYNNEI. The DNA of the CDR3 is TGTGCCAGCAGGGCAGGGTTCTACGAGCAGTACTTC. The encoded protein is CASRAGFYEQYF.

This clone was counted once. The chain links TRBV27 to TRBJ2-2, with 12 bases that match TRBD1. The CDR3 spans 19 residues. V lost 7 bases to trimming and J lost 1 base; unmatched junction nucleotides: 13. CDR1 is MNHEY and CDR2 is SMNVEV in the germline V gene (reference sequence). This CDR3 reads CASTRQPGQGALNTGELFF. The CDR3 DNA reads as TGTGCCAGCACCCGGCAACCGGGACAGGGGGCTTTGAACACCGGGGAGCTGTTTTTT.

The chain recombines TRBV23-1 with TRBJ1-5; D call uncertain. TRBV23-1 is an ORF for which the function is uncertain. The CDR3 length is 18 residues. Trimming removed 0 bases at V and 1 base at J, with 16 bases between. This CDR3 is CASSQSQDGMSSNQPQHF. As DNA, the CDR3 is TGCGCCAGCAGTCAATCCCAGGATGGCATGTCGAGCAATCAGCCCCAGCATTTT.

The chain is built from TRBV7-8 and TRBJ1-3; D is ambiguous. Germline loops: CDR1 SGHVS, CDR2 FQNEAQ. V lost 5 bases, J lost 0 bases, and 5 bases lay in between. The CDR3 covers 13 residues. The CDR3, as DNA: TGTGCCAGCAGCCAGGTCTCTGGAAACACCATATATTTT. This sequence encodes CASSQVSGNTIYF.

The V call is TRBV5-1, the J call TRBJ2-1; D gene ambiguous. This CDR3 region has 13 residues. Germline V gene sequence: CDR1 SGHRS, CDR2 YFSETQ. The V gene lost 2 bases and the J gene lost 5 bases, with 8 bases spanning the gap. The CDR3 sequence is CASSFLVDNEQFF. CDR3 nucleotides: TGCGCCAGCAGCTTTCTTGTTGACAATGAGCAGTTCTTC.

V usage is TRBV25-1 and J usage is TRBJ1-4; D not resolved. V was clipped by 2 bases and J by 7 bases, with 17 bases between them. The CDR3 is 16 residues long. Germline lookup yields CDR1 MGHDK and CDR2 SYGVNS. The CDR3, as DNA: TGTGCCAGCAGTGAAGGCATCCTGAAACGGGGTGAAAAACTGTTTTTT. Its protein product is CASSEGILKRGEKLFF.

CDR3 coding DNA: TGTGCCTGGAGTGTACTGGGACAGAACTATGGCTACACCTTC. As protein: CAWSVLGQNYGYTF. The rearrangement links TRBV30 to TRBJ1-2, with TRBD1 matching 7 bases. Germline V lookup: CDR1 GTSNPN, CDR2 SVGIG (reference sequence). The CDR3 totals 14 residues. The J segment lost 2 bases and the V segment lost 0 bases, leaving 3 bases of the junction unmatched.

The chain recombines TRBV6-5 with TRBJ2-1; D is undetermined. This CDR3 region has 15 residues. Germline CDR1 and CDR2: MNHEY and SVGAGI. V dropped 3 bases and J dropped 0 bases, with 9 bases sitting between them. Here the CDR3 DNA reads TGTGCCAGCAGTTATAAGCTTAGCTCCTACAATGAGCAGTTCTTC. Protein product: CASSYKLSSYNEQFF.

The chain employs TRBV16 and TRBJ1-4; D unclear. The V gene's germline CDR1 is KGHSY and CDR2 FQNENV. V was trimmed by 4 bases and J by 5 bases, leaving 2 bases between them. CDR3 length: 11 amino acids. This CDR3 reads CASSPNEKLFF. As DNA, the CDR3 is TGTGCCAGCAGCCCGAATGAAAAACTGTTTTTT.